This entry features one T cell receptor (beta chain) sequence. Germline CDR1 is LNHDA and CDR2 is SQIVND (reference sequence). This CDR3 is 14 amino acids long. V was pared by 7 bases and J by 7 bases, with 17 bases between. These data come from a study of blood T cell repertoires in COVID-19. The overall study: The origin of the acute and convalescent COVID-19 samples was the United States, Italy and Spain. Sample material is recorded as cDNA or gDNA derived from T cells, B-cell-depleted T cells, or PBMCs.

Per the original data handling: Researchers report that nucleated cell counts were estimated from reference gene primer amplification. Assay used: immunoSEQ multiplex PCR; TCRdb lists only in-frame clones, some missing. V, J and clone size derive from that table, while D and trimming were established from the DNA sequence. The sample carries fewer than 6,500 clones, less than 85% recorded once. This clonotype was sampled from a human donor in a cohort sampled during active COVID-19. Sequenced sample: peripheral blood. The rearrangement uses TRBV19 and TRBJ2-4, with D perhaps matching TRBD2 (6 bases). In DNA form, the CDR3 reads TGTGCCAGTACCGCGGGGCTCCAAGGGAACATTCAGTACTTC. This gives the protein CASTAGLQGNIQYF.